This T cell receptor (beta chain) emerged from a study of T cells after yellow fever vaccination. This CDR3 has 15 residues. With V trimmed by 0 bases and J by 8 bases, 6 bases remained unmatched. Per germline, CDR1 DFQATT and CDR2 SNEGSKA (reference sequence). TCRdb independently ran MiXCR on the 5' RACE reads; one entry per CDR3 protein. The sample includes under 300,000 distinct CDR3 sequences, less than 8.5% of them seen just once. This sample comprised CD4+ T cells sorted from PBMCs, obtained 15 days after the yellow fever booster vaccination. The sequence came from a young man who received the YFV17D yellow fever vaccine. The chain is built from TRBV20-1 and TRBJ2-1; 11 bases align to TRBD2. CDR3 protein: CSARDWRLAGYEQFF. In nucleotides, the CDR3 is TGCAGTGCTAGAGATTGGAGACTAGCGGGATATGAGCAGTTCTTC.